This T cell receptor (beta chain) was found in a study of T cell responses to AZD1222 COVID-19 vaccine. In the case of this clone: Its target is not known.

Libraries were prepared by immunoSEQ multiplex PCR; TCRdb keeps only in-frame clonotypes and omits some of them. The table includes 150,000 to 200,000 clones, approximately 86% detected once. Germline V lookup: CDR1 LGHDT, CDR2 YNNKEL (reference sequence). The germline V and J ends were trimmed by 7 bases and 5 bases, with 8 bases remaining between them. This CDR3 has 11 amino acids. General study points: Most donors were white British, females outnumbered males, and clonal diversity was possibly underestimated. Among AZD1222 vaccinees, only six or seven were seropositive at baseline. Spike-specific TCR breadth and depth rose after two AZD1222 doses.

The starting material was peripheral blood, obtained on day 0 of AZD1222 vaccination. The sequence came from an adult in good health. J is TRBJ2-5 and V is TRBV3-1 (or the pseudogene TRBV3-2); the D is unclear. CDR3 coding DNA: TGTGCCAGCAATTTGAGGGAGACCCAGTACTTC. Its translation is CASNLRETQYF.